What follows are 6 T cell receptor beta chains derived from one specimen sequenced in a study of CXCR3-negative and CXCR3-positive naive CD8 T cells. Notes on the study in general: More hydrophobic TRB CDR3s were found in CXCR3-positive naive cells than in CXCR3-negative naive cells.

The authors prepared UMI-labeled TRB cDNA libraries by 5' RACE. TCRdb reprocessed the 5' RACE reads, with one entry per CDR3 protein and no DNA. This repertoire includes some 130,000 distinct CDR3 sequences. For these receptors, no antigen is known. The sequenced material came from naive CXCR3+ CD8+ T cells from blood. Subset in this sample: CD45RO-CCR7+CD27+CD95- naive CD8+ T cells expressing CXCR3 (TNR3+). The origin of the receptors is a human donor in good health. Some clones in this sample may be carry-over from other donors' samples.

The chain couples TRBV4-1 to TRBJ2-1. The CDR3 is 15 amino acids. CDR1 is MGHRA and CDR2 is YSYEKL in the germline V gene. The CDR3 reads CASSQEPNSYNEQFF.

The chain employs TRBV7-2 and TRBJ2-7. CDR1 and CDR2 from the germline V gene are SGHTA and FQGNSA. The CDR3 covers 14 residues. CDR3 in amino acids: CASSLGAATYEQYF.

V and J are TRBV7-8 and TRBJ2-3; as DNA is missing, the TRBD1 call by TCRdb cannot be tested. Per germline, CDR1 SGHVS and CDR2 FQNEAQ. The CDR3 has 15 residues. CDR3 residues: CASSSGGPGTDTQYF.

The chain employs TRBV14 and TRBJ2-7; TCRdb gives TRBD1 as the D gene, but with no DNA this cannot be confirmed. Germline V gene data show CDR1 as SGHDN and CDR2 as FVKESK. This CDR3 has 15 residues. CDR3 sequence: CASSQLPDTFYEQYF. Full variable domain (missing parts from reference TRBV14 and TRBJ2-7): EAGVTQFPSHSVIEKGQTVTLRCDPISGHDNLYWYRRVMGKEIKFLLHFVKESKQDESGMPNNRFLAERTGGTYSTLKVQPAELEDSGVYFCASSQLPDTFYEQYFGPGTRLTVT.

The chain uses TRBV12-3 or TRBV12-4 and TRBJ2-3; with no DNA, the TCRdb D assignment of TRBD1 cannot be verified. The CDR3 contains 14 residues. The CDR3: CATSPGPNTDTQYF.

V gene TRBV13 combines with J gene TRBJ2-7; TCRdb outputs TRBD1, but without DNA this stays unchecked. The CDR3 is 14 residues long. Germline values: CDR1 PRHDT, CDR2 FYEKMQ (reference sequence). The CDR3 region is CASSPGDIQDEQYF.